This TCR beta chain was sequenced for a study of shared clonotypes between healthy human individuals. Study observations and caveats: Sequencing of the sorted subsets was shown by rarefaction to be incomplete despite large depth.

Germline V gene lookup returns CDR1 SGHTA and CDR2 FQGNSA. The V and J ends lost 5 bases and 7 bases respectively, with 12 bases between them. The CDR3 contains 13 residues. The repertoire was sequenced with immunoSEQ multiplex PCR; TCRdb's copy has only in-frame clones and lacks some. Of 190,000 or so clones in the sample, just under 95% were seen once. With regard to this clone: The antigen is undetermined.

The chain couples TRBV7-2 to TRBJ1-5, with unresolved D. The clonotype was recovered from a woman between 25 and 40 years old in good health. Sample: naive CD4+ T cells sorted from blood. Subset reported: CD45RA+ positively selected. CDR3 sequence (DNA): TGTGCCAGCAGCGACTCTGTTCGGCAGCCCCAGCATTTT. Translated: CASSDSVRQPQHF.